This T cell receptor beta chain was documented in a study of blood T cells in healthy people across ages. CDR1 SGHTA and CDR2 FQGNSA come from the germline V gene. The CDR3 is 15 amino acids. V shed 4 bases and J shed 2 bases, with 13 bases lying between them. Concerning this clonotype itself: Antigen specificity is unknown.

Every donor provided 8.5 to 10 milliliters of peripheral blood. Study conclusions and caveats: As age increased, TCR beta diversity per million T cells fell in a roughly linear fashion.

Then a second PCR, running about 7 to 11 cycles, was carried out with a sample-barcoded 5' primer and a J-beta primer mix. TCRdb called the 5' RACE reads again in MiXCR, with one record for every CDR3 protein. The sample has more than 700,000 distinct CDR3 sequences, more than 35% seen once. The clonotype was recovered from an elderly man in good health. The sequencing sample was made of blood. V and J are TRBV7-2 and TRBJ2-3; weak D call: TRBD2 (5 bases). CDR3 protein: CASSSDPGNTDTQYF. The CDR3 nucleotides read TGTGCCAGCAGCTCTGACCCGGGGAACACAGATACGCAGTATTTT.